This is a list of T cell receptor beta chains from one sample in a study of blood T cell repertoires in COVID-19. TCRdb keeps only in-frame clones here, not all; method: immunoSEQ multiplex PCR. This table has roughly 200,000 clones, roughly 78% appearing once. Sequencing was carried out using peripheral blood. All receptors derive from a man aged 65-85 years with active or convalescent COVID-19. Both conserved end residues are trimmed from each CDR3.

CDR3 protein: ASRGDRGSSYEQY
V gene: TRBV2
J gene: TRBJ2-7

CDR3 protein: ASRKTTQMAQY
V gene: TRBV6-5
J gene: TRBJ2-3

CDR3 protein: ASSNWDRGSYEQY
V gene: TRBV28
J gene: TRBJ2-7

CDR3 protein: ASSFNQDTEAF
V gene: TRBV5-4
J gene: TRBJ1-1

CDR3 protein: ASSEKWLGQQLSGELF
V gene: TRBV6-1
J gene: TRBJ2-2

CDR3 protein: SVGLGLAGPETQY
V gene: TRBV29-1
J gene: TRBJ2-5

CDR3 protein: ASSRGWGRQETQY
V gene: TRBV4-1
J gene: TRBJ2-5

CDR3 protein: ASSATGQAYEQF
V gene: TRBV10-1
J gene: TRBJ2-1

CDR3 protein: ASSPLTGDMNTEAF
V gene: TRBV18
J gene: TRBJ1-1

CDR3 protein: ASSQGLPGQGFIGTEAF
V gene: TRBV6-6
J gene: TRBJ1-1

CDR3 protein: ASSQDKAAFQPQH
V gene: TRBV4-2
J gene: TRBJ1-5

CDR3 protein: ASSRWGQTDTQY
V gene: TRBV7-2
J gene: TRBJ2-3

CDR3 protein: ASSLANTDTQY
V gene: TRBV18
J gene: TRBJ2-3

CDR3 protein: ASGGQEDQPQH
V gene: TRBV12-5
J gene: TRBJ1-5

CDR3 protein: ASSTTPEDTQY
V gene: TRBV6-5
J gene: TRBJ2-3

CDR3 protein: ASSLLGYNSPLH
V gene: TRBV7-9
J gene: TRBJ1-6

CDR3 protein: ASSEVTPRDSPLH
V gene: TRBV6-1
J gene: TRBJ1-6

CDR3 protein: ASSSEYRGPKGGGPGDTQY
V gene: TRBV27
J gene: TRBJ2-3

CDR3 protein: ANRSDGTQH
V gene: TRBV5-4
J gene: TRBJ1-5

CDR3 protein: ASCREWESYEQY
V gene: TRBV5-1
J gene: TRBJ2-7

CDR3 protein: ASKRDRSEKLF
V gene: TRBV6-5
J gene: TRBJ1-4

CDR3 protein: ASSDLRTSTDTQY
V gene: TRBV9
J gene: TRBJ2-3

CDR3 protein: SASLLAGGDEQF
V gene: TRBV20-1
J gene: TRBJ2-1

CDR3 protein: ASRMDRVSTEAF
V gene: TRBV6-4
J gene: TRBJ1-1

CDR3 protein: ASSLSFRNEQF
V gene: TRBV2
J gene: TRBJ2-1

CDR3 protein: ASSQGNTGELF
V gene: TRBV12-3/TRBV12-4
J gene: TRBJ2-2

CDR3 protein: ASSPLTGGDQPQH
V gene: TRBV19
J gene: TRBJ1-5

CDR3 protein: ASSATQGGRGQETQY
V gene: TRBV6-1
J gene: TRBJ2-5

CDR3 protein: ASTSAGIRNTEAF
V gene: TRBV10-2
J gene: TRBJ1-1

CDR3 protein: ASSSEGAPLH
V gene: TRBV7-9
J gene: TRBJ1-6

CDR3 protein: AWKGADRYEQY
V gene: TRBV30
J gene: TRBJ2-7

CDR3 protein: ASSGSRGFTDTQY
V gene: TRBV18
J gene: TRBJ2-3

CDR3 protein: ASSPGGLAADTQY
V gene: TRBV7-2
J gene: TRBJ2-3

CDR3 protein: ASSQGYGKVSQAQH
V gene: TRBV3-1/TRBV3-2
J gene: TRBJ1-5

CDR3 protein: ASSKLALSYEQY
V gene: TRBV4-1
J gene: TRBJ2-7

CDR3 protein: ASSVAGTQLDTQY
V gene: TRBV9
J gene: TRBJ2-3

CDR3 protein: ASAVSGELF
V gene: TRBV6-5
J gene: TRBJ2-2

CDR3 protein: ASSYLDRPSLSSYT
V gene: TRBV6-7
J gene: TRBJ1-2

CDR3 protein: ASRFLTGNYGYT
V gene: TRBV27
J gene: TRBJ1-2

CDR3 protein: ASSLYQGPESTDTQY
V gene: TRBV5-8
J gene: TRBJ2-3

CDR3 protein: ASSFPQGARSPEQETQY
V gene: TRBV5-1
J gene: TRBJ2-5

CDR3 protein: ASSLGITPDRVGSRGYT
V gene: TRBV7-8
J gene: TRBJ1-2

CDR3 protein: ASSLTGTAAPDTQY
V gene: TRBV5-1
J gene: TRBJ2-3

CDR3 protein: ASREEGNYGYT
V gene: TRBV2
J gene: TRBJ1-2

CDR3 protein: ASSYSLAGGRDEQY
V gene: TRBV6-6
J gene: TRBJ2-7

CDR3 protein: ASETGDTDTQY
V gene: TRBV5-1
J gene: TRBJ2-3

CDR3 protein: AWSVLGTDSLYGYT
V gene: TRBV30
J gene: TRBJ1-2

CDR3 protein: ASSPYSLATDTQY
V gene: TRBV5-4
J gene: TRBJ2-3

CDR3 protein: ASSLEGAGGADTQY
V gene: TRBV5-1
J gene: TRBJ2-3